These 5 T cell receptor beta chains share one sample of origin, sequenced in a study of shared clonotypes between healthy human individuals. Positively selected for CCR7, the CD45RO-negative cells used as naive CD8 cells excluded terminally differentiated effector memory CD45RA+ cells. The table came from immunoSEQ multiplex PCR; TCRdb's copy has only in-frame clones and leaves some out. The repertoire consists of a few million clones, with 85% to 95% occurring once and the leading ten covering more than 1.5%. Sequencing was performed on naive CD8+ T cells from PBMCs. All receptors derive from a man between 18 and 35 years old in good health. Some clones in this sample may be carry-over from other donors' samples.

As regards this clone: This sample includes further DNA sequences coding for the same CDR3. The CDR3 protein is CASSIGSEQYF. The CDR3 DNA sequence: TGTGCCAGTAGTATTGGCTCCGAGCAGTACTTC. The chain carries TRBV19 and TRBJ2-7; D is uncertain. CDR3 length equals 11 residues. V dropped 3 bases and J dropped 6 bases, with 6 bases sitting between them. Germline V gene sequence: CDR1 LNHDA, CDR2 SQIVND (reference sequence).

This rearrangement joins TRBV5-1 to TRBJ1-1; 8 positions match TRBD1. The CDR3 covers 17 residues. V lost 0 bases to trimming and J lost 0 bases; unmatched junction nucleotides: 7. Per the germline V gene, CDR1 is SGHRS and CDR2 is YFSETQ. CDR3 DNA: TGCGCCAGCAGCTTGGCCCCGACAGGGGCAATGAACACTGAAGCTTTCTTT. It translates to CASSLAPTGAMNTEAFF. The variable domain in full, completed from reference TRBV5-1 and TRBJ1-1, reads KAGVTQTPRYLIKTRGQQVTLSCSPISGHRSVSWYQQTPGQGLQFLFEYFSETQRNKGNFPGRFSGRQFSNSRSEMNVSTLELGDSALYLCASSLAPTGAMNTEAFFGQGTRLTVV.

This chain joins TRBV18 and TRBJ2-1; 12 bases are a match to TRBD2. Unmatched junction bases numbered 4, after V lost 7 bases and J lost 9 bases. The length of the CDR3 is 13 residues. CDR1 KGHSH and CDR2 LQKENI come from the germline V gene. Here the CDR3 DNA reads TGTGCCAGCTTTCCGGGACTAGCGGGTGAGCAGTTCTTC. This sequence encodes CASFPGLAGEQFF.

The CDR3 sequence is CASSQMGLAEAHEQFF. Here the CDR3 DNA reads TGTGCCAGCAGCCAAATGGGACTAGCGGAAGCCCATGAGCAGTTCTTC. The J gene is TRBJ2-1, the V gene TRBV7-9, with 11 bases aligning to TRBD2. The junction had 11 bases not matched to a gene; V was cut back by 5 bases and J by 8 bases. Germline V lookup: CDR1 SEHNR, CDR2 FQNEAQ (reference sequence). The CDR3 loop spans 16 amino acids.

This chain connects TRBV7-9 to TRBJ2-1; D may match TRBD1 or TRBD2 (6 bases each). Germline V gives CDR1 SEHNR, CDR2 FQNEAQ (reference sequence). This CDR3 comprises 13 residues. V lost 2 bases and J lost 9, with 11 bases in between. CDR3 sequence: CASSLTGASEQFF. CDR3 nucleotides: TGTGCCAGCAGCTTAACGGGGGCAAGTGAGCAGTTCTTC.